Listed below are T cell receptor beta chains from one sample, sequenced in a study of T-cell memory formation after mild COVID-19. MiXCR, run by TCRdb on the 5' RACE reads, gives a single entry per CDR3 protein. Among under 400,000 distinct CDR3 sequences listed, 25% to 30% were seen once. The specimen sequenced was PBMCs or a T cell subset sorted from them (not recorded which). These receptors all stem from an adult woman who had mild COVID-19 (a few samples of this study predate the infection). Cell type and time point are not known. CDR3s leave out the opening cysteine and the closing phenylalanine or tryptophan. A D gene is named only where the DNA matches it firmly.

D | J | length | V | CDR3
- | TRBJ1-1 | 14 | TRBV12-3/TRBV12-4 | ASSTRDRAMGTEAF
- | TRBJ2-7 | 12 | TRBV6-1 | ASSEVGSFSEQY
TRBD2 | TRBJ2-1 | 15 | TRBV7-9 | ASSSTRTSGRYNEQF
TRBD1 | TRBJ1-5 | 12 | TRBV23-1 | ASRDRGSNQPQH
- | TRBJ2-7 | 13 | TRBV19 | ASSIFAGMSYEQY
- | TRBJ1-3 | 12 | TRBV5-5 | ASRSGALANTIY
- | TRBJ2-7 | 12 | TRBV29-1 | SVEMGRGGYEQY
- | TRBJ2-3 | 13 | TRBV7-9 | ASCSDGLESDTQY
TRBD2 | TRBJ2-1 | 14 | TRBV7-8 | ASSPQTSGLGNEQF
- | TRBJ2-3 | 9 | TRBV24-1 | ATSAEDTQY
- | TRBJ2-7 | 13 | TRBV27 | ASSLSGTGFYEQY
- | TRBJ2-5 | 13 | TRBV30 | AWSVLGAPGETQY
- | TRBJ2-1 | 12 | TRBV7-2 | ASSPGLGLNEQF
TRBD2 | TRBJ2-1 | 16 | TRBV30 | AWCPTRTSGGLYNEQF
- | TRBJ2-3 | 14 | TRBV5-1 | ASSLAGRWGTDTQY
TRBD2 | TRBJ2-1 | 14 | TRBV7-9 | ASSANSGGSYNEQF
- | TRBJ1-1 | 13 | TRBV15 | ATSRPLGGHTEAF
- | TRBJ2-5 | 13 | TRBV18 | ASSPPATLQETQY
- | TRBJ2-3 | 15 | TRBV2 | ASTEDIPGPHTDTQY
- | TRBJ1-1 | 11 | TRBV27 | ASSFKRNTEAF
- | TRBJ1-1 | 9 | TRBV6-5 | ASSTSTEAF
TRBD1 | TRBJ1-5 | 11 | TRBV12-3/TRBV12-4 | ASSRQGYQPQH
- | TRBJ2-5 | 17 | TRBV10-3 | AISEPPTGRGLFQETQY
TRBD2 | TRBJ2-3 | 13 | TRBV6-6 | ASRPLAGGTDTQY
- | TRBJ1-6 | 11 | TRBV3-1 | ASSQVDSSPLH
TRBD2 | TRBJ2-1 | 14 | TRBV30 | AWSRFLAGGGNEQF
- | TRBJ2-3 | 14 | TRBV24-1 | ATSDRTPSDRDTQY
- | TRBJ2-2 | 12 | TRBV15 | ATSRDSNTGELF
- | TRBJ1-5 | 16 | TRBV4-1 | ASSQGWTGALRNQPQH
- | TRBJ2-7 | 13 | TRBV18 | ASSPDKGFSYEQY
- | TRBJ2-6 | 14 | TRBV7-9 | ASSLLRSSGANVLT
- | TRBJ2-3 | 12 | TRBV25-1 | ASIRGASTDTQY
TRBD1 | TRBJ2-7 | 14 | TRBV7-9 | ASSSPGTGASYEQY
- | TRBJ1-1 | 11 | TRBV20-1 | SAYREANTEAF